This TCR beta chain was sequenced for a study of cytomegalovirus exposure and HLA in healthy donors (TCRdb year 2017). Study-wide context: According to a later analysis, one platform produced both the roughly 110 validation repertoires and the 666 repertoires of the first cohort. The study aimed to test whether signatures of past pathogen exposure could be identified by cataloging public T cell receptors. Along with the roughly 710-subject first cohort, a separate validation cohort of about 110 different subjects was used. To predict cytomegalovirus infection status, the study combined high-throughput TCR immunosequencing, statistical association of individual TCRs with disease status, and machine learning.

A single count supports this clone. The target of this receptor is not known. The record has no base qualities; no much larger clone is one base away. The library was obtained by the immunoSEQ multiplex PCR assay. Per the authors' processing: A statistical classification framework was developed to diagnose cytomegalovirus status using the catalog of TCR beta chain sequences. TCRdb re-hosts the immuneACCESS table, in-frame sequences only. Its copies lack some clones; in the studies checked, an unresolved V gene accounts for under half of them, and the cause for the rest is not known. V, J and clone size derive from that table, while D and trimming were established from the DNA sequence. The sample records approximately 59,000 clones, 85% to 95% of which are singletons. The top ten clonotypes cover under 2% of the sample. The donors belonged to the validation cohort of 90 to 150 subjects, which was separate from the approximately 700-subject first cohort.

The germline V gene sets CDR1 to SGHVS and CDR2 to FQNEAQ. The CDR3 has 16 amino acids, counting the end cysteine and phenylalanine. Just the 48-base CDR3 DNA is kept, in frame starting at base 1. Cut back by 0 bases and 4 bases, the V and J ends lie 13 bases apart. Here is what the overall study found, with its caveats: In a later analysis, TCRs clustered in the first cohort were found to also tend to co-occur in the 120 or so validation repertoires, with 94% of cluster scores above 0. The classifier was reported to diagnose cytomegalovirus status with high specificity and sensitivity in both the original and validation cohorts. Most TCR sequences were seen in very few donors, while some public TCRs were found in many individuals. In the study, some 160 TCR beta chains were listed as associated with cytomegalovirus. The validation cohort had no HLA typing available for a later analysis, so co-occurrence within that cohort was assessed over all 120 or so repertoires. The authors suggested that the approach could potentially be generalized to other disease states and immunological phenotypes. In vitro tests confirmed that a few of the cytomegalovirus-associated TCR beta chains recognize cytomegalovirus antigens.

The receptor was isolated from a woman under 30 in good health and CMV-seropositive. Recombination linked TRBV7-8 to TRBJ1-5, with no D gene named confidently. The sample comprised PBMCs. For the CDR3, the sequence is CASSLASGVTNQPQHF. Here is the DNA: TGTGCCAGCAGCTTAGCGTCCGGAGTTACTAATCAGCCCCAGCATTTT.